This T cell receptor (beta chain) stems from a study of T cell responses to AZD1222 COVID-19 vaccine. Sequenced by immunoSEQ multiplex PCR; TCRdb stores in-frame clones only, minus some. Of roughly 160,000 clones detected, more than 85% appear once; the ten largest clones hold 0.7% to 0.9%. Findings and limits, study-wide: Variant regions that are unmutated are reportedly the target of nearly half of spike-specific TCRs.

With respect to this clone: The antigen is unknown.

The TCR originated in an adult in good health. The sequencing here drew on peripheral blood, taken on day 0 of AZD1222 vaccination.

DNA for the CDR3: TGTGCAATACAGGGCGGGGTATACAATGAGCAGTTCTTC. Translated, it gives CAIQGGVYNEQFF. This chain connects TRBV7-9 to TRBJ2-1; D assignment may be TRBD1 or TRBD2 (6 bases each). The CDR3 length is 13 residues. Per germline, CDR1 SEHNR and CDR2 FQNEAQ (reference sequence).